This T cell receptor beta chain was identified during a study of T cells after yellow fever vaccination. The CDR3 totals 15 residues. In germline, CDR1 is SGDLS, CDR2 YYNGEE. Trimming shortened V by 5 bases and J by 0 bases, and 12 bases separated the two germline ends. Via MiXCR, TCRdb re-called the 5' RACE reads, giving one row per CDR3 protein. This sample carries hundreds of thousands of distinct CDR3 sequences, approximately 12% of them seen once, and the ten largest clones take more than 3%. In this sample, this clonotype turned up a few times. The chain uses TRBV9 and TRBJ1-5; weak D call: TRBD1 (6 bases). Source: CD4+ T cells sorted from PBMCs, taken 15 days after the yellow fever booster vaccination. The TCR was taken from a man between 18 and 35 years old who received the YFV17D yellow fever vaccine. For the CDR3, the DNA is TGTGCCAGCAGTGCCCAGGGGTCTAGCAATCAGCCCCAGCATTTT. Its protein is CASSAQGSSNQPQHF.